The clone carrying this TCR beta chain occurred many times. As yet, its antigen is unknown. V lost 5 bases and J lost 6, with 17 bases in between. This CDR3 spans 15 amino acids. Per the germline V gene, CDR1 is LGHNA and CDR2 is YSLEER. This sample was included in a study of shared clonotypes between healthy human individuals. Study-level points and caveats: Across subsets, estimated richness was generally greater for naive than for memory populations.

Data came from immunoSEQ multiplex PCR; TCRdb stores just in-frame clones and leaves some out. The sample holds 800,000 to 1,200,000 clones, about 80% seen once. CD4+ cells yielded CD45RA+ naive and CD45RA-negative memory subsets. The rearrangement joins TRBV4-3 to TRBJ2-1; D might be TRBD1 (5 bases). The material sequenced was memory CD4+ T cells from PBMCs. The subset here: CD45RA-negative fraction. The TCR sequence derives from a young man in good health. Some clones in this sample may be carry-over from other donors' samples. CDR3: CASSTGAVVGNEQFF. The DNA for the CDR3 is TGCGCCAGCAGCACTGGGGCGGTGGTCGGCAATGAGCAGTTCTTC.